These 30 T cell receptor beta chains came from one sample sequenced in a study of blood T cell repertoires in COVID-19. Clones were sequenced by immunoSEQ multiplex PCR, and TCRdb holds only the in-frame ones, with some missing. The sample holds roughly 260,000 clones, around 87% seen once. Sequencing was done on a sample of PBMCs or T cells enriched from blood (not recorded which). The source of these receptors is a woman aged 25 to 39 with acute COVID-19.

With respect to this clone: The sample contains more than one DNA sequence encoding this CDR3. CDR3 bases: TGTGCCAGCAGGCCGGGGACCTACGAGCAGTACTTC. Its protein is CASRPGTYEQYF. The chain carries TRBV28 and TRBJ2-7; D possibly corresponds to TRBD2 (5 bases). V lost 6 bases to trimming and J lost 2 bases, with 8 bases between them. Germline CDR1 and CDR2: MDHEN and SYDVKM. The CDR3 runs 12 residues.

This chain links TRBV7-8 with TRBJ1-1, with D hard to call. CDR3 length: 13 amino acids. V was pared by 2 bases and J by 5 bases, with 9 bases between. CDR1 SGHVS and CDR2 FQNEAQ come from the germline V gene. The CDR3 spells CASSLSPRTEAFF. The CDR3 DNA follows: TGTGCCAGCAGCTTAAGCCCCAGGACTGAAGCTTTCTTT.

The DNA for the CDR3 is TGTGCCAGTACCGCTGGAGGCCAGCCCCAGCATTTT. Its translation: CASTAGGQPQHF. The chain couples TRBV19 to TRBJ1-5; D not resolved. Trimming removed 7 bases from V and 7 bases from J, with 11 bases in between. The CDR3 sequence is 12 residues long. Germline CDR1 LNHDA, CDR2 SQIVND (reference sequence). Based on the CDR3 plus reference TRBV19 and TRBJ1-5, the full variable domain is DGGITQSPKYLFRKEGQNVTLSCEQNLNHDAMYWYRQDPGQGLRLIYYSQIVNDFQKGDIAEGYSVSREKKESFPLTVTSAQKNPTAFYLCASTAGGQPQHFGDGTRLSIL.

This clone was counted between two and nine times. The gene calls are TRBV7-2 and TRBJ1-1; 11 nucleotides align to TRBD1. This CDR3 spans 14 amino acids. Germline-derived CDR1 and CDR2 are SGHTA and FQGNSA. Germline trimming cut 4 bases from V and 4 bases from J; bases unmatched to any gene: 2. The CDR3 DNA follows: TGTGCCAGCAGCTGGGGGACAGGGGGCACTGAAGCTTTCTTT. It codes for CASSWGTGGTEAFF.

The chain combines TRBV15 with TRBJ1-2; D might be TRBD1 (5 bases). The germline V gene has CDR1 LNHNV and CDR2 YYDKDF (reference sequence). This CDR3 has 16 residues. Trimming removed 0 bases at V and 3 bases at J, with 14 bases between. Here the CDR3 reads CATSRDQSAGHYGYTF. CDR3 in DNA: TGTGCCACCAGCAGAGATCAATCCGCAGGGCACTATGGCTACACCTTC.

The V call is TRBV7-2, the J call TRBJ2-7, with D tentatively TRBD1 (6 bases). V lost 3 bases to trimming and J lost 3 bases, with 12 bases between them. The CDR3 has 14 amino acids. In germline, CDR1 is SGHTA, CDR2 FQGNSA. CDR3 nucleotides: TGTGCCAGCAGCTTCGGCAGGGGCCACTACGAGCAGTACTTC. Its translation is CASSFGRGHYEQYF.

The rearrangement uses TRBV5-1 and TRBJ2-3, with no clear D. CDR3 length: 15 amino acids. The germline CDR1 and CDR2 sequences are SGHRS and YFSETQ. V was cut by 0 bases and J by 0 bases, with 8 bases left in between. Here the CDR3 reads CASSLVAASTDTQYF. CDR3 in DNA: TGCGCCAGCAGCTTGGTCGCGGCTAGCACAGATACGCAGTATTTT.

The chain has TRBV6-2 or TRBV6-3 and TRBJ2-6; D gene uncertain. The CDR3 contains 15 residues. CDR1 MNHEY and CDR2 SVGEGT come from the germline V gene. The V and J ends lost 5 bases and 1 base respectively, with 9 bases between them. The CDR3 sequence is CASSTRVSGANVLTF. DNA for the CDR3: TGTGCCAGCAGTACCCGGGTGTCTGGGGCCAACGTCCTGACTTTC.

The chain employs TRBV7-9 and TRBJ1-1, with 7 bases lining up with TRBD1. The CDR3 has 14 residues. In germline, CDR1 is SEHNR, CDR2 FQNEAQ (reference sequence). Trimming at V came to 1 base and at J to 6 bases, leaving 5 bases not matched to a gene. The CDR3 sequence is CASSLETGQAEAFF. Written as DNA, the CDR3 is TGTGCCAGCAGCTTAGAGACAGGGCAGGCTGAAGCTTTCTTT.

The rearrangement links TRBV6-5 to TRBJ1-5; D is uncertain. The V and J ends lost 6 bases and 2 bases respectively, with 14 bases between them. The CDR3 extends over 15 amino acids. The germline V gene has CDR1 MNHEY and CDR2 SVGAGI. CDR3 DNA sequence: TGTGCCAGCAGACCGTACGGGGTGGGCAATCAGCCCCAGCATTTT. Translating it yields CASRPYGVGNQPQHF.

This clone was seen once. This chain links TRBV27 with TRBJ1-5; D remains unclear. The CDR3 runs to 13 residues. CDR1 is MNHEY and CDR2 is SMNVEV in the germline V gene (reference sequence). Trimming shortened V by 3 bases and J by 0 bases, and 3 bases separated the two germline ends. The CDR3 reads CASSFYSNQPQHF. As DNA, the CDR3 is TGTGCCAGCAGTTTTTATAGCAATCAGCCCCAGCATTTT.

The rearrangement joins TRBV7-9 to TRBJ2-7; D perhaps matches TRBD2 (6 bases). The CDR3 spans 14 residues. Germline CDR1 is SEHNR and CDR2 is FQNEAQ (reference sequence). V gave up 5 bases and J gave up 0 bases, with 11 bases separating them. In DNA form, the CDR3 reads TGTGCCAGCAGCCAAGCGGGTACCTCCTACGAGCAGTACTTC. Its translation: CASSQAGTSYEQYF.

The chain links TRBV7-8 to TRBJ1-5; D might be TRBD1 (5 bases). CDR1 and CDR2 from the germline V gene are SGHVS and FQNEAQ. Trimming removed 3 bases from V and 0 bases from J, with 12 bases in between. The CDR3 length is 16 residues. CDR3 residues: CASSFRPRDSNQPQHF. DNA for the CDR3: TGTGCCAGCAGCTTTAGGCCCAGGGATAGCAATCAGCCCCAGCATTTT.

This clone was detected a few times. The rearrangement links TRBV19 to TRBJ2-1, with 8 bases fitting TRBD2. Germline CDR1 reads LNHDA; CDR2 reads SQIVND (reference sequence). V was pared by 5 bases and J by 9 bases, with 9 bases of the junction left unmatched. This CDR3 spans 14 amino acids. The CDR3 DNA is TGTGCCAGTAGTGCCGGGAGGGCCGGTGTTGAGCAGTTCTTC. This translates into CASSAGRAGVEQFF.

The chain recombines TRBV5-8 with TRBJ1-5, with 7 nucleotides matching TRBD1. This CDR3 contains 18 residues. With 0 bases clipped from V and 0 bases from J, the junction kept 9 bases outside the gene matches. Germline V gives CDR1 SGHTS, CDR2 YDEGEE. The CDR3 protein is CASSLVLDRNPSNQPQHF. The DNA of the CDR3 is TGTGCCAGCAGCTTGGTCCTGGACAGGAACCCTAGCAATCAGCCCCAGCATTTT.

The CDR3 spells CASSPGLTDTQYF. The CDR3 DNA follows: TGTGCCAGCAGTCCCGGACTCACAGATACGCAGTATTTT. The chain carries TRBV2 and TRBJ2-3; TRBD2 is a possible D gene (5 bases). Trimming shortened V by 5 bases and J by 2 bases, and 8 bases separated the two germline ends. This CDR3 has 13 amino acids. The germline gives CDR1 SNHLY, CDR2 FYNNEI.

CDR3 sequence (DNA): TGTGCCAGCTCACCGACGACAGGGACCTTTAATGAAAAACTGTTTTTT. Amino acids: CASSPTTGTFNEKLFF. The chain has TRBV18 and TRBJ1-4, with 7 bases aligning to TRBD1. The CDR3 is 16 residues long. The J segment lost 4 bases and the V segment lost 3 bases, leaving 8 bases of the junction unmatched. Per germline, CDR1 KGHSH and CDR2 LQKENI.

The gene calls are TRBV9 and TRBJ2-1; TRBD2 might be the D (6 bases). The CDR3 runs to 15 residues. Trimming removed 0 bases at V and 6 bases at J, with 13 bases between. Germline CDR1 reads SGDLS; CDR2 reads YYNGEE. CDR3 residues: CASSVEMGGGNEQFF. CDR3 bases: TGTGCCAGCAGCGTAGAAATGGGGGGTGGCAATGAGCAGTTCTTC.

The chain links TRBV27 to TRBJ1-4; tentative D call: TRBD1 (5 bases). This CDR3 has 17 residues. The V end lost 3 bases, the J end lost 7 bases, and 21 bases lay between the germline ends. Germline values: CDR1 MNHEY, CDR2 SMNVEV (reference sequence). The DNA of the CDR3 is TGTGCCAGCAGTTTGGGGCGGGAGGGGCGCAAGTTTGAAAAACTGTTTTTT. Translating it yields CASSLGREGRKFEKLFF.

J is TRBJ1-5 and V is TRBV18; 9 bases match TRBD1. V was clipped by 6 bases and J by 7 bases; unmatched bases: 10. The CDR3 sequence is 15 residues long. CDR1 is KGHSH and CDR2 is LQKENI in the germline V gene. Written as DNA, the CDR3 is TGTGCCAGCTCCAGATGGACAGGGGACGAACAGCCCCAGCATTTT. This sequence encodes CASSRWTGDEQPQHF.

The chain employs TRBV7-6 and TRBJ1-2, with TRBD1 matching over 9 bases. Germline V gene sequence: CDR1 SGHVS, CDR2 FNYEAQ. The trim removed 7 bases at V and 3 bases at J, leaving 9 bases unmatched. The CDR3 has 15 amino acids. CDR3 nucleotide sequence: TGTGCCAGCACCCATAAGGGACAGGGTGACTATGGCTACACCTTC. This encodes CASTHKGQGDYGYTF.

The V call is TRBV2, the J call TRBJ2-2; tentatively, D is TRBD2 (5 bases). The CDR3 is made up of 14 amino acids. V lost 11 bases and J lost 0, with 13 bases in between. Germline values: CDR1 SNHLY, CDR2 FYNNEI. In DNA form, the CDR3 reads TGTGCCTGTACCGGGAACACGAACACCGGGGAGCTGTTTTTT. It specifies CACTGNTNTGELFF.

The gene calls are TRBV28 and TRBJ1-2; possibly TRBD1 for D (6 bases). The CDR3 has 13 residues. V was cut by 2 bases and J by 8 bases, with 12 bases left in between. Germline CDR1 and CDR2: MDHEN and SYDVKM. The CDR3 reads CASSLQGPRGYTF. In nucleotides, the CDR3 is TGTGCCAGCAGTTTACAGGGGCCGCGGGGCTACACCTTC.

This clone was observed a handful of times. CDR3 loop: CASSQVPGVGAGELFF. The CDR3 coding sequence is TGCGCCAGCAGCCAAGTTCCCGGGGTAGGAGCCGGGGAGCTGTTTTTT. The chain combines TRBV4-1 with TRBJ2-2; possible D gene TRBD2, 5 bases. Trimming took 1 base from V and 6 from J, leaving 15 bases between them. Germline assignment: CDR1 MGHRA and CDR2 YSYEKL. The CDR3 contains 16 residues.

V is TRBV30 and J is TRBJ2-3, with 15 positions matching TRBD2. The J segment lost 3 bases and the V segment lost 7 bases, leaving 20 bases of the junction unmatched. The CDR3 has 20 residues. Germline CDR1 reads GTSNPN; CDR2 reads SVGIG (reference sequence). The CDR3 reads CAYNAMQGLAGGPGTDTQYF. For the CDR3, the DNA is TGTGCCTATAACGCGATGCAAGGACTAGCGGGGGGGCCGGGGACAGATACGCAGTATTTT.

The chain links TRBV4-1 to TRBJ2-6; TRBD1 matches 7 bases. The CDR3 has 20 residues. Germline CDR1 and CDR2: MGHRA and YSYEKL. J was trimmed by 0 bases and V by 0 bases; bases with no gene match: 11. DNA for the CDR3: TGCGCCAGCAGCCAAGAAGGACGGAGACAGGGCGTCTCTGGGGCCAACGTCCTGACTTTC. This sequence encodes CASSQEGRRQGVSGANVLTF.

This clone was recorded only once. Here the CDR3 reads CASSLGFADSGTF. The CDR3, as DNA: TGTGCCAGCAGTTTAGGCTTCGCGGACTCGGGCACCTTC. V and J are TRBV12-3 or TRBV12-4 and TRBJ1-2; D gene uncertain. CDR3 length equals 13 residues. The ends were cut back, 1 base at V and 13 bases at J, with 16 bases in the middle.

In DNA form, the CDR3 reads TGTGCCAGAAGCTTAGGAAGCGTTAGACAGGCCGCGGGCAATCAGCCCCAGCATTTT. It is translated as CARSLGSVRQAAGNQPQHF. The chain joins TRBV7-5 to TRBJ1-5; no check of the table's D call, TRBD1, against the DNA was made. TRBV7-5 counts as a pseudogene. The CDR3 runs 19 residues.

This clone was seen only a few times. The chain is built from TRBV6-5 and TRBJ1-5; D might be TRBD1 (5 bases). V gave up 4 bases and J gave up 2 bases, with 9 bases separating them. The CDR3 consists of 14 residues. Germline CDR1 is MNHEY and CDR2 is SVGAGI. CDR3 nucleotide sequence: TGTGCCAGCAGTTCCGTCAGGGGCAATCAGCCCCAGCATTTT. Translated: CASSSVRGNQPQHF.

The genes are TRBV12-5 and TRBJ2-3; TRBD2 matches 8 bases. With 0 bases clipped from V and 2 bases from J, the junction kept 13 bases outside the gene matches. Germline values: CDR1 LGHNT, CDR2 FRNRAP. This CDR3 is 19 amino acids long. CDR3 sequence reads: CASGLVRGSSGLSTDTQYF. CDR3 nucleotide sequence: TGTGCTAGTGGTTTGGTACGCGGATCTAGCGGGCTTTCCACAGATACGCAGTATTTT.